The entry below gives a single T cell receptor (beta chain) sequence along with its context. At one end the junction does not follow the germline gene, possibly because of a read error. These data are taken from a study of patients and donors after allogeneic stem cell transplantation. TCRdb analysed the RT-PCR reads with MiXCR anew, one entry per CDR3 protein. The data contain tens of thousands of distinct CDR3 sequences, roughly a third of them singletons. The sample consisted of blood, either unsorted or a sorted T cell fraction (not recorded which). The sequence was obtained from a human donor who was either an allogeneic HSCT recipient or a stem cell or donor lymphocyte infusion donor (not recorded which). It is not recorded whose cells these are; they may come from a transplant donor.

CDR3: CSARSGLFLPF. The CDR3 DNA sequence: TGCAGTGCTAGGTCCGGGCTCTTCCTCCCCTTC. V usage is TRBV20-1 and J usage is TRBJ1-2; D remains ambiguous. The CDR3 loop spans 11 amino acids. The germline CDR1 and CDR2 sequences are DFQATT and SNEGSKA (reference sequence).